This T cell receptor (beta chain) was observed in a study of Ad26.COV2.S vaccination and SARS-CoV-2 variants. On the study more broadly: Sample donor was a member of the COV1001 Ad26.COV2.S trial arm.

Germline CDR1 is ENHRY and CDR2 is SYGVKD. The CDR3 extends over 13 amino acids. V was pared by 11 bases and J by 6 bases, with 16 bases between. Treatment: 15 to 20 received Ad26.COV2.S at low or high dose, single or two shots; five or six received placebo; per-sample allocation not given. Sample collection was performed on day 63 after the first vaccine or placebo injection. The sample came from a Boston adult aged 18-55 years. The table came from immunoSEQ multiplex PCR; TCRdb's copy has only in-frame clones and leaves some out. The repertoire consists of hundreds of thousands of clones, with about 89% occurring once and the leading ten covering approximately 1.5%. As regards this clone: Its cognate antigen is unknown.

Study findings and constraints: Ad26.COV2.S recipients had broader spike-specific TCRs (P = 0.0014).

The chain joins TRBV10-3 to TRBJ1-4; a weak D match, TRBD1 (6 bases). The source was peripheral blood, collected in a trial of Ad26.COV2.S vaccine versus placebo. The origin of this receptor is a person aged 18 to 59 who received the Ad26.COV2.S COVID-19 vaccine or a placebo. As DNA, the CDR3 is TGTGCCGTCCGGGACACGGCCGATGAAAAACTGTTTTTT. It codes for CAVRDTADEKLFF.